One sample yielded the 12 T cell receptor beta chains listed below, sequenced in a study of monozygotic twins with inflammatory bowel disease. TCRdb re-called the 5' RACE reads; every CDR3 protein appears as one record, without DNA. The sample table sets out 40,000 to 45,000 distinct CDR3 sequences. What was sequenced was blood. The receptors derive from a human donor with ulcerative colitis or Crohn's disease, or a healthy co-twin of an affected twin (not recorded which).

This chain connects TRBV6-1 to TRBJ2-1; TCRdb names TRBD1, which stays unverified in the absence of DNA. Germline CDR1 is MNHNS and CDR2 is SASEGT. This CDR3 spans 16 amino acids. The CDR3 sequence is CASSESGTRSYNEQFF.

The chain recombines TRBV10-1 with TRBJ2-1; TCRdb returns TRBD2, unconfirmable since there is no DNA. The CDR3 runs 14 residues. Germline V gives CDR1 WNHNN, CDR2 SYGVQD (reference sequence). The CDR3 sequence is CASSESRTNDEQFF.

This clonotype is labeled medium-sized based on frequency. The J gene is TRBJ2-5, the V gene TRBV7-2. The CDR3 is 15 amino acids. CDR1 SGHTA and CDR2 FQGNSA come from the germline V gene. CDR3 region: CASSLVIRNGETQYF.

The V and J genes are TRBV28 and TRBJ1-2. Looked up from germline, CDR1 is MDHEN and CDR2 is SYDVKM. CDR3 length: 14 residues. Here the CDR3 reads CASSLVPRIYGYTF.

This CDR3 reads CASSPSLAGYNEQFF. The chain couples TRBV12-3 or TRBV12-4 to TRBJ2-1; the D call of TRBD2 rests on TCRdb alone, since no DNA is present to check it. The CDR3 contains 15 residues.

J is TRBJ2-7 and V is TRBV2; TCRdb gives TRBD2 as the D gene, but with no DNA this cannot be confirmed. The length of the CDR3 is 14 residues. Germline-derived CDR1 and CDR2 are SNHLY and FYNNEI. The CDR3 protein is CASSGRYPLYEQYF.

The chain is built from TRBV12-3 or TRBV12-4 and TRBJ2-6; the TRBD1 assignment by TCRdb is unverifiable without DNA. This CDR3 region has 16 residues. CDR3 loop: CASSPDLWAGANVLTF.

J is TRBJ1-5 and V is TRBV12-3 or TRBV12-4; TCRdb indicates TRBD1, and absent DNA this call remains unverified. This CDR3 has 13 amino acids. The CDR3 loop is CASSRQGIQPQHF.

The chain couples TRBV7-3 to TRBJ1-1; TCRdb's D call of TRBD1 is untestable without DNA. Germline V gene data show CDR1 as SGHTA and CDR2 as FQGTGA. CDR3 length equals 13 residues. The CDR3 reads CASRGQGNTEAFF.

V is TRBV5-4 and J is TRBJ2-3; TCRdb proposes TRBD1, but this gene call is untestable without DNA. CDR3 length: 17 residues. Germline V lookup: CDR1 SGHNT, CDR2 YYREEE (reference sequence). The CDR3 spells CASSLGGFGGGPDTQYF.

J is TRBJ2-5 and V is TRBV7-2; TCRdb's D call, TRBD1, is unchecked because there is no DNA. From germline, CDR1 is SGHTA and CDR2 FQGNSA. The CDR3 extends over 15 amino acids. CDR3 in amino acids: CASSLALASRETQYF.

The chain is built from TRBV7-9 and TRBJ2-2; the TRBD1 assignment by TCRdb is unverifiable without DNA. Germline loops: CDR1 SEHNR, CDR2 FQNEAQ (reference sequence). The CDR3 contains 15 residues. The chain's CDR3 is CASSSRGRITGELFF.